Following are 15 T cell receptor beta chains from one sample sequenced in a study of blood T cell repertoires in COVID-19. Sequencing used immunoSEQ multiplex PCR; TCRdb keeps in-frame clones, though not all of them. The sample contains tens of thousands of clones, 72% of which appear only once. What was sequenced was peripheral blood. The source of these receptors is a woman aged 60 to 75 in a cohort sampled during active or convalescent COVID-19.

The chain links TRBV5-1 to TRBJ2-7, with D perhaps TRBD1 (6 bases). Germline CDR1 SGHRS, CDR2 YFSETQ. V shed 0 bases and J shed 4 bases, with 11 bases lying between them. The CDR3 loop spans 14 amino acids. CDR3 sequence: CASSLGQVGYEQYF. CDR3 coding DNA: TGCGCCAGCAGCTTGGGACAGGTGGGATACGAGCAGTACTTC.

The chain couples TRBV7-9 to TRBJ2-5; D possibly corresponds to TRBD2 (6 bases). V lost 3 bases, J lost 3 bases, and 14 bases lay in between. The germline V gene has CDR1 SEHNR and CDR2 FQNEAQ (reference sequence). The CDR3 covers 15 residues. The CDR3 sequence is CASSFDGGDEETQYF. The CDR3 DNA is TGTGCCAGCAGCTTTGACGGGGGTGACGAAGAGACCCAGTACTTC.

This chain links TRBV7-9 with TRBJ1-1; TRBD1 matches at 11 bases. V was clipped by 5 bases and J by 5 bases; unmatched bases: 4. The CDR3 sequence is 14 residues long. CDR1 and CDR2 from the germline V gene are SEHNR and FQNEAQ (reference sequence). For the CDR3, the DNA is TGTGCCAGCAGCGGACAGGGGGCGGGAACTGAAGCTTTCTTT. Amino acid sequence: CASSGQGAGTEAFF.

This rearrangement joins TRBV5-1 to TRBJ2-3; 8 nucleotides agree with TRBD2. The CDR3 has 14 amino acids. With V trimmed by 3 bases and J by 5 bases, 5 bases remained unmatched. Germline V CDR1 and CDR2: SGHRS, YFSETQ. This CDR3 is CASSSSGGVDTQYF. The CDR3 DNA follows: TGCGCCAGCAGCTCCAGCGGGGGTGTAGATACGCAGTATTTT.

V usage is TRBV18 and J usage is TRBJ1-2; a weak D match, TRBD1 (6 bases). Germline CDR1 KGHSH, CDR2 LQKENI. V dropped 0 bases and J dropped 8 bases, with 19 bases sitting between them. This CDR3 is 16 amino acids long. In DNA, the CDR3 is TGTGCCAGCTCACCACCCGGGAACAGGGATGTTGGAGGCTACACCTTC. Amino acids: CASSPPGNRDVGGYTF.

The rearrangement joins TRBV9 to TRBJ2-2; 7 nucleotides agree with TRBD2. J gave up 5 bases and V 9 bases, and 7 bases lay outside the gene matches. The CDR3 spans 13 residues. Germline CDR1 SGDLS, CDR2 YYNGEE. CDR3 region: CATQRGLTGELFF. In DNA, the CDR3 is TGTGCCACCCAGCGGGGACTTACCGGGGAGCTGTTTTTT.

The chain is built from TRBV4-2 and TRBJ2-5, with D perhaps matching TRBD2 (5 bases). V lost 0 bases and J 7 bases, leaving 12 bases between the germline ends. CDR1 and CDR2 (germline): LGHNA, YNFKEQ. The CDR3 length is 14 residues. CDR3 nucleotide sequence: TGTGCCAGCAGCCAAGATGGGCGGGCGCGGACCCAGTACTTC. This translates into CASSQDGRARTQYF.

This clone rates as medium-sized. J is TRBJ1-6 and V is TRBV4-2, with 7 bases lining up with TRBD1. There are 17 residues in the CDR3. Germline CDR1 and CDR2: LGHNA and YNFKEQ. Unmatched junction bases numbered 15, after V lost 0 bases and J lost 13 bases. The chain's CDR3 is CASSQDRLQGGAFPLHF. The CDR3 DNA follows: TGTGCCAGCAGCCAAGATCGGTTACAAGGGGGCGCCTTCCCCCTCCACTTT.

The chain couples TRBV28 to TRBJ2-3; the D gene is possibly TRBD1 (6 bases). Per germline, CDR1 MDHEN and CDR2 SYDVKM. V lost 3 bases, J lost 0 bases, and 16 bases lay in between. The CDR3 runs to 17 residues. The CDR3 nucleotides are TGTGCCAGCAGTTTCTACAATGACAGGACTAGCACAGATACGCAGTATTTT. Its protein product is CASSFYNDRTSTDTQYF.

The rearrangement uses TRBV7-3 and TRBJ2-1, with a weak D call TRBD1 (7 bases). The CDR3 length is 19 residues. The germline V and J ends were trimmed by 2 bases and 8 bases, with 28 bases remaining between them. Germline assignment: CDR1 SGHTA and CDR2 FQGTGA. The CDR3 nucleotides are TGTGCCAGCAGCTTACGGGGGAGGCTCTGGACAGGTAAAATCGATGAGCAGTTCTTC. Its translation: CASSLRGRLWTGKIDEQFF.

The chain has TRBV5-1 and TRBJ1-2, with TRBD1 matching 9 bases. Germline-derived CDR1 and CDR2 are SGHRS and YFSETQ. The V and J ends lost 5 bases and 6 bases, in that order; junction bases with no gene match: 11. CDR3 length: 15 amino acids. The CDR3 loop reads CASRDAGTGMNGYTF. The CDR3 DNA follows: TGCGCCAGCAGGGACGCCGGGACAGGGATGAATGGCTACACCTTC.

The chain joins TRBV7-2 to TRBJ1-1; D possibly corresponds to TRBD1 (5 bases). Germline V lookup: CDR1 SGHTA, CDR2 FQGNSA. This CDR3 has 14 residues. Trimming removed 5 bases from V and 1 base from J, with 11 bases in between. CDR3 in amino acids: CASSLGRENTEAFF. Written as DNA, the CDR3 is TGTGCCAGCAGCCTAGGCAGGGAGAACACTGAAGCTTTCTTT.

The V call is TRBV9, the J call TRBJ2-1; 9 bases line up with TRBD1. The V gene's germline CDR1 is SGDLS and CDR2 YYNGEE. V dropped 3 bases and J dropped 9; count of bases not matched to a gene: 10. The CDR3 contains 15 residues. CDR3: CASSAPGQGRLEQFF. CDR3 bases: TGTGCCAGCAGCGCGCCGGGACAGGGTCGACTTGAGCAGTTCTTC.

The rearrangement joins TRBV5-1 to TRBJ2-1; 11 nucleotides agree with TRBD2. V shed 3 bases and J 7 bases; nucleotides not matched to a gene: 3. Germline CDR1 reads SGHRS; CDR2 reads YFSETQ. This CDR3 is built from 14 residues. The CDR3 is CASSSGLAANEQFF. CDR3 DNA sequence: TGCGCCAGCAGCTCGGGACTAGCGGCAAATGAGCAGTTCTTC.

The chain recombines TRBV2 with TRBJ2-1, with 7 bases that match TRBD1. V shed 10 bases and J 5 bases; nucleotides not matched to a gene: 8. There are 13 residues in the CDR3. Germline CDR1 and CDR2: SNHLY and FYNNEI. CDR3 loop: CATRDSLNNEQFF. The CDR3 bases are TGTGCCACTCGGGACAGTTTAAACAATGAGCAGTTCTTC.